One and the same sample provided the 18 T cell receptor beta chains below, sequenced in a study of blood T cell repertoires in COVID-19. Clones were sequenced by immunoSEQ multiplex PCR, and TCRdb holds only the in-frame ones, with some missing. Among 120,000 or so clones listed, approximately 84% were seen once. The sequenced sample was peripheral blood. Source of these receptors: a man in his 70s with acute or convalescent COVID-19.

V and J are TRBV3-1 (or the pseudogene TRBV3-2) and TRBJ1-6; D not resolved. Trimming left V 5 bases short and J 0 bases short, with 5 bases between. This CDR3 has 14 amino acids. Germline V gene lookup returns CDR1 LGHDT and CDR2 YNNKEL (reference sequence). The CDR3 here is CASSGSSYNSPLHF. For the CDR3, the DNA is TGTGCCAGCAGCGGCAGCTCCTATAATTCACCCCTCCACTTT.

The chain is built from TRBV5-1 and TRBJ2-1, with 9 bases that match TRBD2. The length of the CDR3 is 15 residues. Looked up from germline, CDR1 is SGHRS and CDR2 is YFSETQ. J was trimmed by 5 bases and V by 0 bases; bases with no gene match: 3. Here the CDR3 DNA reads TGCGCCAGCAGCTTGGCGGCGGGGGGGCACAATGAGCAGTTCTTC. This translates into CASSLAAGGHNEQFF.

The table lists this clone with a count of one. This rearrangement joins TRBV2 to TRBJ1-6; a possible D gene is TRBD1 (5 bases). Germline CDR1 is SNHLY and CDR2 is FYNNEI. V was trimmed by 4 bases and J by 10 bases, leaving 17 bases between them. This CDR3 region has 15 residues. CDR3 DNA: TGTGCCAGCAGTGGGACTACAGGTCAAGGATCACCCCTCCACTTT. This translates into CASSGTTGQGSPLHF.

This clone was picked up one time. The rearrangement uses TRBV14 and TRBJ2-3; TRBD2 matches 8 bases. The CDR3 is made up of 15 amino acids. CDR1 is SGHDN and CDR2 is FVKESK in the germline V gene. V lost 1 base and J lost 4; bases outside the gene matches: 4. The CDR3 spells CASSQATGGPDTQYF. The CDR3 coding sequence is TGTGCCAGCAGCCAAGCTACGGGGGGGCCAGATACGCAGTATTTT.

The chain carries TRBV19 and TRBJ1-1; 7 positions agree with TRBD1. This CDR3 comprises 15 residues. V was clipped by 3 bases and J by 5 bases; unmatched bases: 9. From germline, CDR1 is LNHDA and CDR2 SQIVND (reference sequence). The CDR3 reads CASSISTGFGTEAFF. The CDR3 DNA is TGTGCCAGTAGTATCTCGACAGGGTTTGGAACTGAAGCTTTCTTT.

In this sample, this clone turned up once. The V and J genes are TRBV5-1 and TRBJ2-1, with D possibly TRBD2 on 5 matching bases. CDR1 is SGHRS, CDR2 YFSETQ, per germline. The CDR3 is made up of 11 amino acids. Trimming removed 4 bases from V and 12 bases from J, with 11 bases in between. CDR3 amino acids: CASSTTEGQFF. Here the CDR3 DNA reads TGCGCCAGCAGCACTACCGAGGGGCAGTTCTTC.

The chain couples TRBV7-9 to TRBJ1-2; D is unresolved. V was cut by 5 bases and J by 8 bases, with 18 bases left in between. The CDR3 runs to 14 residues. Germline loops: CDR1 SEHNR, CDR2 FQNEAQ (reference sequence). CDR3 protein: CASSQVEGRYGYTF. DNA of the CDR3: TGTGCCAGCAGCCAAGTGGAGGGCAGATACGGCTACACCTTC.

The chain couples TRBV18 to TRBJ1-3; the match to TRBD1 covers 8 bases. The CDR3 has 15 amino acids. From germline, CDR1 is KGHSH and CDR2 LQKENI. J lost 2 bases, V lost 6 bases, and 6 bases had no gene match. For the CDR3, the DNA is TGTGCCAGCTCCTCCCTGGACAGGGCTGGAAACACCATATATTTT. Its protein product is CASSSLDRAGNTIYF.

This chain joins TRBV5-4 and TRBJ2-3; 7 bases match TRBD2. Germline loops: CDR1 SGHNT, CDR2 YYREEE (reference sequence). The CDR3 sequence is 14 residues long. Germline trimming cut 2 bases from V and 2 bases from J; bases unmatched to any gene: 2. The CDR3 sequence is CASSLGTTTDTQYF. CDR3 nucleotides: TGTGCCAGCAGCTTAGGGACTACCACAGATACGCAGTATTTT.

The chain is built from TRBV5-1 and TRBJ2-2; no definite D call. The V end was cut by 0 bases, the J end by 4 bases, with 7 bases between. CDR1 and CDR2 from the germline V gene are SGHRS and YFSETQ. The CDR3 is 14 amino acids. CDR3 sequence: CASSLVGSTGELFF. The CDR3 DNA reads TGCGCCAGCAGCTTGGTTGGCAGCACCGGGGAGCTGTTTTTT.

V is TRBV6-1 and J is TRBJ1-5; unclear D gene. V was shortened by 5 bases and J by 4 bases, with 12 bases between the two germline ends. The germline V gene encodes CDR1 MNHNS and CDR2 SASEGT. The CDR3 has 14 amino acids. The CDR3: CASSSNSGNQPQHF. The CDR3 bases are TGTGCCAGCAGTTCCAATTCGGGGAATCAGCCCCAGCATTTT.

V and J are TRBV3-1 (or the pseudogene TRBV3-2) and TRBJ1-1; 7 bases agree with TRBD1. The CDR3 loop spans 15 amino acids. Germline CDR1 is LGHDT and CDR2 is YNNKEL (reference sequence). The ends lost 2 bases at V and 6 bases at J; junction bases unmatched: 9. For the CDR3, the DNA is TGTGCCAGCAGCCAATCGACAGGGTTGGGGGCTGAAGCTTTCTTT. It translates to CASSQSTGLGAEAFF.

This clone was seen only a few times. The chain links TRBV6-5 to TRBJ2-3; TRBD2 matches at 8 bases. V dropped 0 bases and J dropped 5; count of bases not matched to a gene: 7. There are 16 residues in the CDR3. The germline V gene has CDR1 MNHEY and CDR2 SVGAGI. CDR3: CASSYSAPGGGDTQYF. As DNA, the CDR3 is TGTGCCAGCAGTTACTCCGCCCCGGGGGGGGGAGATACGCAGTATTTT.

This sequence joins TRBV6-6 and TRBJ2-2; D possibly corresponds to TRBD2 (5 bases). CDR3 length: 15 residues. Trimming removed 5 bases from V and 0 bases from J, with 10 bases in between. Per the germline V gene, CDR1 is MNHNY and CDR2 is SVGAGI (reference sequence). The CDR3, as DNA: TGTGCCAGCAGTGGCACTAGACCGAACACCGGGGAGCTGTTTTTT. Translated: CASSGTRPNTGELFF.

This clone has only one observation. This sequence joins TRBV4-2 and TRBJ1-4; a possible D gene is TRBD1 (6 bases). Trimming removed 0 bases from V and 5 bases from J, with 13 bases in between. Looked up from germline, CDR1 is LGHNA and CDR2 is YNFKEQ. CDR3 length: 16 amino acids. The CDR3 sequence is CASSQEAKQGNEKLFF. The DNA for the CDR3 is TGTGCCAGCAGCCAAGAGGCAAAGCAGGGGAATGAAAAACTGTTTTTT.

This chain connects TRBV27 to TRBJ2-3; D uncertain. There are 15 residues in the CDR3. Trimming took 5 bases from V and 1 from J, leaving 13 bases between them. The germline CDR1 and CDR2 sequences are MNHEY and SMNVEV (reference sequence). The CDR3 DNA reads as TGTGCCAGCAGTAAGAGAGGCCCCCGCACAGATACGCAGTATTTT. This gives the protein CASSKRGPRTDTQYF.

The rearrangement joins TRBV2 to TRBJ1-1, with 7 bases that match TRBD1. The length of the CDR3 is 14 residues. Germline CDR1 SNHLY, CDR2 FYNNEI. The V and J ends lost 3 bases and 4 bases, in that order; junction bases with no gene match: 5. The CDR3 DNA reads TGTGCCAGCAGTGACTACAGGGGAGGCACTGAAGCTTTCTTT. Translated, it gives CASSDYRGGTEAFF.

The rearrangement uses TRBV2 and TRBJ1-5; TRBD1 is a possible D gene (5 bases). Trimming shortened V by 7 bases and J by 0 bases, and 13 bases separated the two germline ends. CDR1 and CDR2 from the germline V gene are SNHLY and FYNNEI. CDR3 length equals 15 residues. For the CDR3, the DNA is TGTGCCAGCAACATCCGCCAGGGTAGCAATCAGCCCCAGCATTTT. Residues: CASNIRQGSNQPQHF. The full variable domain, in which reference TRBV2 and TRBJ1-5 provide the parts outside the CDR3, is EPEVTQTPSHQVTQMGQEVILRCVPISNHLYFYWYRQILGQKVEFLVSFYNNEISEKSEIFDDQFSVERPDGSNFTLKIRSTKLEDSAMYFCASNIRQGSNQPQHFGDGTRLSIL.